The clone carrying this T cell receptor beta chain has more than one count but fewer than ten. The target antigen is unknown. These data come from a study of T cell responses to AZD1222 COVID-19 vaccine. Generated by immunoSEQ multiplex PCR, the TCRdb table keeps only in-frame clones and is missing some. The sample lists about 96,000 clones, 80% to 90% occurring once. The germline V and J ends were trimmed by 6 bases and 6 bases, with 8 bases remaining between them. Germline CDR1 is KGHDR and CDR2 is SFDVKD. The CDR3 spans 12 residues. General observations from the study: The reported proportion of spike-specific TCRs targeting unmutated variant regions was nearly half. The donor group comprised mostly white British people and more females; the analysis possibly underestimated clonal diversity. After the peak T cell response, and only then, were repertoires sampled.

The clonotype was recovered from an adult in good health. The source was peripheral blood, collected on day 0 of AZD1222 vaccination. This chain uses TRBV24-1 with TRBJ2-1; a weak D match, TRBD1 (6 bases). The CDR3 here is CATSSRGNEQFF. For the CDR3, the DNA is TGTGCCACCAGTTCCAGGGGCAATGAGCAGTTCTTC.